This is a list of T cell receptor beta chains from one sample in a study of T cells in Graves' hyperthyroidism and ophthalmopathy. A single record per CDR3 protein comes from TCRdb applying MiXCR to the multiplex PCR reads. Of more than 650,000 distinct CDR3 sequences listed, about 14% were seen once; the top ten hold roughly 10%. Sequencing was carried out using blood. These receptors were taken from a woman aged 18-35 years with Graves' hyperthyroidism. Each CDR3 is given with its conserved first and last residue. Each record gives: clone size, CDR3 length, J gene, D gene, V gene, CDR3 protein, CDR3 DNA. The D gene is left open where the match is weak. Clone sizes are given selectively: once, few, many, or a class where the clone is expanded.

many | 12 | TRBJ1-1 | - | TRBV12-3/TRBV12-4 | CASSPGGVEAFF | TGTGCCAGCAGCCCCGGTGGTGTTGAAGCTTTCTTT
many | 14 | TRBJ1-2 | - | TRBV3-1 | CASSLRAGSVGYTF | TGTGCCAGCAGCCTCCGGGCAGGGTCCGTCGGCTACACCTTC
many | 18 | TRBJ2-1 | TRBD2 | TRBV11-2 | CASSHGTSGRVFIDEQFF | TGTGCCAGCAGCCACGGGACTAGCGGGAGAGTATTTATAGATGAGCAGTTCTTC
many | 14 | TRBJ2-7 | - | TRBV11-3 | CASSRYGLTYEQYF | TGTGCCAGCAGCCGTTATGGGTTGACCTACGAGCAGTACTTC
- | 14 | TRBJ1-3 | - | TRBV30 | CAWARPNSGNTIYF | TGTGCCTGGGCGAGACCGAACTCTGGAAACACCATATATTTT
- | 14 | TRBJ1-4 | - | TRBV5-1 | CASSLRVGREKLFF | TGCGCCAGCAGCTTACGGGTTGGAAGGGAAAAACTGTTTTTT
many | 16 | TRBJ2-3 | TRBD1 | TRBV7-8 | CASSHIGGQLTDTQYF | TGTGCCAGCAGCCATATAGGGGGACAGCTCACAGATACGCAGTATTTT
- | 15 | TRBJ2-7 | TRBD2 | TRBV28 | CASSLGAAGGPEQYF | TGTGCCAGCAGTTTAGGGGCAGCGGGAGGGCCGGAGCAGTACTTC
many | 16 | TRBJ2-7 | - | TRBV5-1 | CASSGRTPASSYEQYF | TGCGCCAGCAGCGGAAGGACACCAGCTAGCTCCTACGAGCAGTACTTC
many | 15 | TRBJ2-1 | - | TRBV7-2 | CASSPTTAPYNEQFF | TGTGCCAGCAGCCCGACTACAGCGCCCTACAATGAGCAGTTCTTC
many | 13 | TRBJ1-1 | - | TRBV2 | CASKQGERTEAFF | TGTGCCAGCAAACAAGGAGAGAGAACTGAAGCTTTCTTT
- | 17 | TRBJ2-7 | TRBD2 | TRBV6-2/TRBV6-3 | CASSYSTSGVALSEQYF | TGTGCCAGCAGTTACTCGACTAGCGGGGTGGCTTTGAGCGAGCAGTACTTC
- | 18 | TRBJ2-6 | TRBD1 | TRBV5-5 | CAGSFGTGEEAGANVLTF | TGTGCCGGCAGCTTTGGGACAGGGGAGGAAGCTGGGGCCAACGTCCTGACTTTC
few | 15 | TRBJ1-1 | - | TRBV7-2 | CASSFWFSMNTEAFF | TGTGCCAGCAGCTTTTGGTTTTCAATGAACACTGAAGCTTTCTTT
- | 15 | TRBJ2-7 | - | TRBV20-1 | CSAPPRAPSGLEQYF | TGCAGTGCCCCCCCCCGAGCACCCTCGGGCCTCGAGCAGTACTTC
many | 14 | TRBJ2-7 | TRBD2 | TRBV3-1 | CASSHGGSEDEQYF | TGTGCCAGCAGCCATGGCGGGAGTGAGGACGAGCAGTACTTC
once | 14 | TRBJ1-1 | - | TRBV30 | CAHRRGGEDTEAFF | TGTGCCCACCGACGAGGCGGGGAGGACACTGAAGCTTTCTTT
many | 14 | TRBJ1-1 | - | TRBV4-1 | CASSQVELNTEAFF | TGCGCCAGCAGCCAAGTGGAGCTGAACACTGAAGCTTTCTTT
- | 13 | TRBJ2-5 | - | TRBV11-2 | CASSLSTEETQYF | TGTGCCAGCAGCCTGTCGACGGAAGAGACCCAGTACTTC
- | 19 | TRBJ2-3 | TRBD2 | TRBV15 | CATSRKDLAGTGWTDTQYF | TGTGCCACCAGCAGGAAAGACCTAGCGGGGACGGGATGGACAGATACGCAGTATTTT
many | 13 | TRBJ1-1 | - | TRBV24-1 | CATSDLDRTEAFF | TGTGCCACCAGTGACTTGGATAGGACTGAAGCTTTCTTT
few | 11 | TRBJ2-3 | - | TRBV20-1 | CSARRQDTQYF | TGCAGTGCCAGACGGCAAGATACGCAGTATTTT
few | 16 | TRBJ2-1 | TRBD2 | TRBV7-2 | CASSFWTSGNVNEQFF | TGTGCCAGCAGCTTCTGGACTAGCGGGAATGTCAATGAGCAGTTCTTC
- | 15 | TRBJ2-1 | TRBD2 | TRBV11-3 | CASSPRRESRNEQFF | TGTGCCAGCAGCCCGAGGCGGGAGTCAAGGAATGAGCAGTTCTTC
many | 14 | TRBJ2-7 | - | TRBV11-2 | CASSPVRGQSEQYF | TGTGCCAGCAGCCCAGTCAGGGGCCAGAGCGAGCAGTACTTC
few | 20 | TRBJ2-6 | TRBD2 | TRBV10-3 | CAISESGLAGEGSGANVLTF | TGTGCCATCAGTGAGTCGGGACTAGCGGGAGAGGGCTCTGGGGCCAACGTCCTGACTTTC
- | 14 | TRBJ2-1 | TRBD2 | TRBV29-1 | CSLSGLAGVNEQFF | TGCAGCCTTAGCGGGCTAGCGGGAGTTAATGAGCAGTTCTTC
- | 16 | TRBJ2-5 | TRBD1 | TRBV19 | CASSPSPADRGETQYF | TGTGCCAGTAGTCCCTCCCCCGCGGACAGGGGAGAGACCCAGTACTTC
many | 18 | TRBJ2-1 | TRBD2 | TRBV11-2 | CASSPPQGLAENYNEQFF | TGTGCCAGCAGCCCACCCCAAGGGCTAGCGGAAAACTACAATGAGCAGTTCTTC
few | 13 | TRBJ2-1 | - | TRBV20-1 | CSARDPGWYEQFF | TGCAGTGCTAGAGATCCGGGGTGGTATGAGCAGTTCTTC
many | 14 | TRBJ2-7 | TRBD1 | TRBV12-3/TRBV12-4 | CASSATGSAYEQYF | TGTGCCAGCAGTGCGACAGGGTCCGCCTACGAGCAGTACTTC
once | 12 | TRBJ2-5 | TRBD1 | TRBV29-1 | CSGMTGQETQYF | TGCAGCGGCATGACAGGGCAAGAGACCCAGTACTTC
many | 15 | TRBJ2-1 | TRBD2 | TRBV7-3 | CASSLTGGSLDEQFF | TGTGCCAGCAGCTTAACAGGCGGGAGTCTCGATGAGCAGTTCTTC
few | 11 | TRBJ1-1 | - | TRBV7-9 | CASSPGGIAFF | TGTGCCAGCAGCCCTGGCGGTATAGCTTTCTTT
many | 17 | TRBJ2-7 | TRBD2 | TRBV5-5 | CASSLDRLAGDHYEQYF | TGTGCCAGCAGCTTGGATCGGCTAGCGGGAGACCACTACGAGCAGTACTTC
many | 16 | TRBJ2-7 | TRBD2 | TRBV30 | CAWSPLLAGVSLEQYF | TGTGCCTGGAGTCCCCTACTAGCGGGAGTCTCCCTCGAGCAGTACTTC
few | 17 | TRBJ2-3 | TRBD1 | TRBV24-1 | CATSATTGTGGTDTQYF | TGTGCCACCAGTGCCACGACCGGGACAGGGGGCACAGATACGCAGTATTTT
many | 11 | TRBJ1-1 | - | TRBV12-3/TRBV12-4 | CASTPGGEAFF | TGTGCCAGCACCCCGGGGGGTGAAGCTTTCTTT
many | 16 | TRBJ2-1 | TRBD1 | TRBV3-1 | CASSQDNTGGNDEQFF | TGTGCCAGCAGCCAAGATAATACAGGGGGCAATGACGAGCAGTTCTTC
many | 14 | TRBJ1-1 | - | TRBV28 | CASSSYRLNTEAFF | TGTGCCAGCAGTTCTTACAGGCTGAACACTGAAGCTTTCTTT
few | 12 | TRBJ2-7 | - | TRBV6-5 | CASSFGLDEQYF | TGTGCCAGCAGTTTCGGACTCGACGAGCAGTACTTC
many | 15 | TRBJ2-1 | - | TRBV20-1 | CSAPPRRAHTNEQFF | TGCAGTGCCCCCCCAAGGAGGGCCCATACAAATGAGCAGTTCTTC
many | 14 | TRBJ2-3 | - | TRBV28 | CASSSFLGTDTQYF | TGTGCCAGCAGTTCCTTCTTGGGCACAGATACGCAGTATTTT
few | 11 | TRBJ1-3 | - | TRBV20-1 | CSAKAIHTIYF | TGCAGTGCTAAGGCTATCCACACCATATATTTT
many | 14 | TRBJ1-2 | - | TRBV10-2 | CASSDLLANYGYTF | TGCGCCAGCAGTGATTTGTTAGCTAACTATGGCTACACCTTC
- | 17 | TRBJ2-2 | - | TRBV9 | CASSATSREASTGELFF | TGTGCCAGCAGCGCTACTTCAAGGGAGGCGTCAACCGGGGAGCTGTTTTTT
many | 13 | TRBJ1-5 | - | TRBV7-9 | CASSLEEVQPQHF | TGTGCCAGCAGCTTAGAGGAGGTACAGCCCCAGCATTTT
- | 14 | TRBJ1-6 | - | TRBV20-1 | CSAEPGQRNSPLHF | TGCAGTGCCGAACCCGGACAGCGCAATTCACCCCTCCACTTT
many | 15 | TRBJ2-2 | - | TRBV7-8 | CASSIQGTNTGELFF | TGTGCCAGCAGCATACAGGGCACGAACACCGGGGAGCTGTTTTTT
few | 17 | TRBJ2-5 | - | TRBV10-3 | CAISESILQGVSETQYF | TGTGCCATCAGTGAGTCGATATTACAGGGCGTATCGGAGACCCAGTACTTC
many | 14 | TRBJ2-3 | - | TRBV29-1 | CSVVSQASTDTQYF | TGCAGCGTTGTTTCCCAGGCTAGCACAGATACGCAGTATTTT
- | 14 | TRBJ2-2 | TRBD1 | TRBV7-8 | CASSFDRATRELFF | TGTGCCAGCAGCTTCGACAGGGCAACCCGGGAGCTGTTTTTT
- | 13 | TRBJ2-1 | - | TRBV10-3 | CAIRAPGSNEQFF | TGTGCCATCAGGGCTCCCGGTAGCAATGAGCAGTTCTTC
- | 16 | TRBJ2-5 | - | TRBV19 | CASSSVQTRYQETQYF | TGTGCCAGTAGTAGTGTACAGACAAGGTACCAAGAGACCCAGTACTTC
few | 11 | TRBJ2-7 | - | TRBV12-3/TRBV12-4 | CASSVADEQYF | TGTGCCAGCTCAGTGGCGGACGAGCAGTACTTC